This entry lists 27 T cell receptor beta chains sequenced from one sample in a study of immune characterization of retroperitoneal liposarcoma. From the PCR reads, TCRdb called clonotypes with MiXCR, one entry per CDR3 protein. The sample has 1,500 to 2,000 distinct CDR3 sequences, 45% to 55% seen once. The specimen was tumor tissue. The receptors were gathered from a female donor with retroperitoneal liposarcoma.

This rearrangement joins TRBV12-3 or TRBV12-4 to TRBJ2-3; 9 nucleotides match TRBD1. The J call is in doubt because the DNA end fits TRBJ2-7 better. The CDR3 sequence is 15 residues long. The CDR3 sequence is CASSFGQGIGNEQYF. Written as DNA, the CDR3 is TGTGCCAGCAGTTTTGGACAGGGGATCGGAAATGAGCAGTACTTC.

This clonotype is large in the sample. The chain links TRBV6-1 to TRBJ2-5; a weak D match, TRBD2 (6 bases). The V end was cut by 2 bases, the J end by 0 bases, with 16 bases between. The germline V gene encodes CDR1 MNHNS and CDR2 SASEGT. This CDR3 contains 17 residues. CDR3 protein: CASSEMRDLKNQETQYF. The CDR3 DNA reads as TGTGCCAGCAGTGAAATGAGGGACTTAAAAAACCAAGAGACCCAGTACTTC.

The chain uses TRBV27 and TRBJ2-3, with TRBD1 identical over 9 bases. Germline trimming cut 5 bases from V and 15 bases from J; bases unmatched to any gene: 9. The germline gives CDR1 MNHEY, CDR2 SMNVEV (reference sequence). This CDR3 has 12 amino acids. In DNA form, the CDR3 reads TGTGCCAGCAGTGATCCGGGACAGGGAGAATATTTT. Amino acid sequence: CASSDPGQGEYF.

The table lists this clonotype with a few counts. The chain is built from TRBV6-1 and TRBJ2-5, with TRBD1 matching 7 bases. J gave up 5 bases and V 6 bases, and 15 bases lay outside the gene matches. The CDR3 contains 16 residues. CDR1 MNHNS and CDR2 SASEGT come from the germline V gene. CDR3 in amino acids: CASRQGVTQQTETQYF. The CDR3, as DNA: TGTGCCAGCAGGCAGGGGGTGACCCAGCAGACGGAGACCCAGTACTTC.

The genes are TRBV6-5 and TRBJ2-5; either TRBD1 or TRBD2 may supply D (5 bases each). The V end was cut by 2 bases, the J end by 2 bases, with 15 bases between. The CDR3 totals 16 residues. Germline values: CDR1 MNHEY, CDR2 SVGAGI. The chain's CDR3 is CASSYGRVSGQETQYF. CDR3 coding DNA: TGTGCCAGCAGTTACGGCAGGGTCTCGGGGCAAGAGACCCAGTACTTC.

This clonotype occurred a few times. The CDR3 protein is CASSLQGADYEQYF. The CDR3 coding sequence is TGTGCCAGCAGCCTCCAGGGGGCCGACTACGAGCAGTACTTC. J is TRBJ2-1 and V is TRBV11-3; 8 bases agree with TRBD1. The J call may be faulty, since TRBJ2-7 better matches the DNA end. Per the germline V gene, CDR1 is SGHNT and CDR2 is YENEEA. The CDR3 extends over 14 amino acids.

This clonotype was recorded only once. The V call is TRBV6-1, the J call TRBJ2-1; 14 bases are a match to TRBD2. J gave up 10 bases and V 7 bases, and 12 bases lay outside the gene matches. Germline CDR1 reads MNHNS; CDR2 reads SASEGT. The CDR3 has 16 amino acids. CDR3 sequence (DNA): TGTGCCAGCATAAAGACTAGCGGGGGGGACAATTACGAGCAGTTCTTC. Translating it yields CASIKTSGGDNYEQFF.

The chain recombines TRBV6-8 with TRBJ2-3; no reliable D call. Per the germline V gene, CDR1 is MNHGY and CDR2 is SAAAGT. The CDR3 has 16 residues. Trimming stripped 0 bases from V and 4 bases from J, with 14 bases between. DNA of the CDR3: TGTGCCAGCAGTTACTCCCCTGCTTCCCCGCCAGATACGCAGTATTTT. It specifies CASSYSPASPPDTQYF.

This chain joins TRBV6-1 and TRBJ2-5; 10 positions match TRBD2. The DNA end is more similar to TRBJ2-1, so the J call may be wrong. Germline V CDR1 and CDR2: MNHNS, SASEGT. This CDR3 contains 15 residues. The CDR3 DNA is TGTGCCAGCAGTTTCAGCGGGGGGGCAAACAATGAGCAGTTCTTC. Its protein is CASSFSGGANNEQFF.

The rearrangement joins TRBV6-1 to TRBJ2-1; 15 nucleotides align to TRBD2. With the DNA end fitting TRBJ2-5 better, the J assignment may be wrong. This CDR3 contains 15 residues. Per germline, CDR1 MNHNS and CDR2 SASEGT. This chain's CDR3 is CASSGTSGGAETQYF. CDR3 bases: TGTGCCAGCAGTGGGACTAGCGGGGGGGCAGAGACCCAGTACTTC.

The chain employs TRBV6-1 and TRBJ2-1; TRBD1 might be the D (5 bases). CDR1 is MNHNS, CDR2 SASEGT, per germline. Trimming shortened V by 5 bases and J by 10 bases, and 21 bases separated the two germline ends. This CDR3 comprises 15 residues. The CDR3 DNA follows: TGTGCCAGCAGTTCCCCTCGCAGGACACGGTACGAGCAGTTCTTC. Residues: CASSSPRRTRYEQFF.

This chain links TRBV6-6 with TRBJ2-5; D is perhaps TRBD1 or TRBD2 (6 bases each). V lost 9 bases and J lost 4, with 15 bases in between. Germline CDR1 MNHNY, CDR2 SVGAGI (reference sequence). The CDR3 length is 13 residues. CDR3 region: CASRRGAGETQYF. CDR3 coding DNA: TGTGCCAGTCGAAGGGGGGCCGGAGAGACCCAGTACTTC.

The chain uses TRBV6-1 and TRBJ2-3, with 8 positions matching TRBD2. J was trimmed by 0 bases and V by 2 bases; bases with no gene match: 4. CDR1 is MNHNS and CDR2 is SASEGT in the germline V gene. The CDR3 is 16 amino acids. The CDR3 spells CASSENSGVSTDTQYF. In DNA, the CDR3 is TGTGCCAGCAGTGAAAATAGCGGGGTTAGCACAGATACGCAGTATTTT.

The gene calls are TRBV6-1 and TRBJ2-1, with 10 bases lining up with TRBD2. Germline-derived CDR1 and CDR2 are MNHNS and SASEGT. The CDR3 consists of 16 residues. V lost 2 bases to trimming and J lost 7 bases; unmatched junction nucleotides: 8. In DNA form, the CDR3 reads TGTGCCAGCAGTGAAAGGGTGCTAGCGGGAGTGAATGAGCAGTTCTTC. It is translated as CASSERVLAGVNEQFF.

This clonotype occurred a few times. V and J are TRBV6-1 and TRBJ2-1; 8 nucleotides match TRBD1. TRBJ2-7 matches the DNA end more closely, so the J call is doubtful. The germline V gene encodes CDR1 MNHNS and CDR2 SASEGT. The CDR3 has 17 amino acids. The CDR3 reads CASSEEGHRQGMDEQYF. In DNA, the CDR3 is TGTGCCAGCAGTGAAGAAGGCCATAGACAGGGGATGGACGAGCAGTACTTC.

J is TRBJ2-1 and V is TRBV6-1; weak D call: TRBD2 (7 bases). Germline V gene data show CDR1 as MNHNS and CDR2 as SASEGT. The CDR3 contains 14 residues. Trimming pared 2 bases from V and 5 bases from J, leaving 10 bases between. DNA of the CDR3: TGTGCCAGCAGTGAACGGGGGGCGAACAATGAGCAGTTCTTC. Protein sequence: CASSERGANNEQFF.

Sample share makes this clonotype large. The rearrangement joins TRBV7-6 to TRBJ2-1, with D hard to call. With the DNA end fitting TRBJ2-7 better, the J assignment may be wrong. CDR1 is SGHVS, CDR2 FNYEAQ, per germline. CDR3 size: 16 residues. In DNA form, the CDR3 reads TGTGCCAGCAGCTTAGCGTTAGGCGGCCGTCCCTACGAGCAGTACTTC. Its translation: CASSLALGGRPYEQYF.

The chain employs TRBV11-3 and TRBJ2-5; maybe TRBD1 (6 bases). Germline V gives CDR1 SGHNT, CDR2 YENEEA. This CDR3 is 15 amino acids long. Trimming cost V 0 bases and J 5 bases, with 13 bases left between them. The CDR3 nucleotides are TGTGCCAGCAGCTTAGATCTTTCAGGGGCGGAGACCCAGTACTTC. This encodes CASSLDLSGAETQYF. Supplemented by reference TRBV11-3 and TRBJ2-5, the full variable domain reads EAGVVQSPRYKIIEKKQPVAFWCNPISGHNTLYWYLQNLGQGPELLIRYENEEAVDDSQLPKDRFSAERLKGVDSTLKIQPAELGDSAVYLCASSLDLSGAETQYFGPGTRLLVL.

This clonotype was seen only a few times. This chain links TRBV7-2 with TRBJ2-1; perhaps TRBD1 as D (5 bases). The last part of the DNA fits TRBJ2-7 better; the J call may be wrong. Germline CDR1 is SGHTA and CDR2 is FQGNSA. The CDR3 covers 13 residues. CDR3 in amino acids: CASSLDNYNEQYF. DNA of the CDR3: TGTGCCAGCAGCTTGGACAACTACAATGAGCAGTACTTC.

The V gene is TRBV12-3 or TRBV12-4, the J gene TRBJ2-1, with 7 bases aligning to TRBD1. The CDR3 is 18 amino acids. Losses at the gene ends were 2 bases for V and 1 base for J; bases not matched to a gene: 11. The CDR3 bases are TGTGCCAGCAGTTTACCGAATTGGGACAGCCCATCCTACAATGAGCAGTTCTTC. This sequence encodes CASSLPNWDSPSYNEQFF.

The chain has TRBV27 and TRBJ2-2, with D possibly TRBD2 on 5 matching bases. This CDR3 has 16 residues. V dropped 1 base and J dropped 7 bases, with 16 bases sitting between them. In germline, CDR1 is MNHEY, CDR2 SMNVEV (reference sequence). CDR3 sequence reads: CASSLLHGKAGGELFF. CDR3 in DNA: TGTGCCAGCAGTTTATTGCACGGGAAGGCCGGCGGGGAGCTGTTTTTT.

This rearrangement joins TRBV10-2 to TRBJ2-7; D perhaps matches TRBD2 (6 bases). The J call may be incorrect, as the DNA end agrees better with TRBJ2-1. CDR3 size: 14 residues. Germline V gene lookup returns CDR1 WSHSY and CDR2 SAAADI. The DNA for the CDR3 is TGCGCCAGCACCGAGGACTACCCCTCCTACGAGCAGTTCTTC. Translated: CASTEDYPSYEQFF.

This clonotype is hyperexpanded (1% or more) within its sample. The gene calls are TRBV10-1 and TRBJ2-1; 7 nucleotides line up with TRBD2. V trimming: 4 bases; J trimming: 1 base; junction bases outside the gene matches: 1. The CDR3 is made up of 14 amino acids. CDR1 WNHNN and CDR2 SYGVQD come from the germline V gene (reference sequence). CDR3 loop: CASSGGGSYNEQFF. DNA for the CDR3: TGCGCCAGCAGTGGCGGGGGTTCCTACAATGAGCAGTTCTTC.

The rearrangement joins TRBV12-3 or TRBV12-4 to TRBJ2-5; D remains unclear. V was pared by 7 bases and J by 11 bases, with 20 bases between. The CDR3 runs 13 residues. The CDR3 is CASTPRDRNEQYF. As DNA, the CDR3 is TGTGCCAGCACTCCCCGCGACCGGAATGAGCAGTACTTC.

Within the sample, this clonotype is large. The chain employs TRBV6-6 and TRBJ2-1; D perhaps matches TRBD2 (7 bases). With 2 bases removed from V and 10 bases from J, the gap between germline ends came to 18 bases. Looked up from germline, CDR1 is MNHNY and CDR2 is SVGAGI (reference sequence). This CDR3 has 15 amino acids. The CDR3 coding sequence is TGTGCCAGCAGTTACACCTCGACAGGACTAGGAGAGCAGTTCTTC. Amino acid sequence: CASSYTSTGLGEQFF.

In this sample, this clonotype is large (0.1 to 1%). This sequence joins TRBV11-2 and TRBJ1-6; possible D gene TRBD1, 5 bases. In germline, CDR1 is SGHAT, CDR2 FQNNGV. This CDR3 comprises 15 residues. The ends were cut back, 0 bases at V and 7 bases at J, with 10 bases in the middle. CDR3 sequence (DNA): TGTGCCAGCAGCTTAGAGGACACTGGAAATTCACCCCTCCACTTT. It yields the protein CASSLEDTGNSPLHF.

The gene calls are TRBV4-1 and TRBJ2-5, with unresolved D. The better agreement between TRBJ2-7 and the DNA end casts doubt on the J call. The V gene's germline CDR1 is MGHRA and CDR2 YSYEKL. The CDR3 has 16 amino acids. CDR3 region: CASSPSFQRHSYEQYF. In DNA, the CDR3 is TGCGCCAGCAGCCCATCCTTCCAGCGCCATTCCTACGAGCAGTACTTC.